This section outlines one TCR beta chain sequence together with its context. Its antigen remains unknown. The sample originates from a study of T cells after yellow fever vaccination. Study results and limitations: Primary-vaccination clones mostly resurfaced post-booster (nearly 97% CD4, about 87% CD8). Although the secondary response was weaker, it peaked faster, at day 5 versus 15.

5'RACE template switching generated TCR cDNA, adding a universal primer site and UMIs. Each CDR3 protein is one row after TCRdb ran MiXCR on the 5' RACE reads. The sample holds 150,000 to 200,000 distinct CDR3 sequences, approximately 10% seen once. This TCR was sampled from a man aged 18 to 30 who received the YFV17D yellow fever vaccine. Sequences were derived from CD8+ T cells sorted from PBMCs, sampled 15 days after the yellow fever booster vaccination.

Here the CDR3 DNA reads TGTGCCACAGGACAGGGGTTAGATACGCAGTATTTT. As protein: CATGQGLDTQYF. The chain carries TRBV19 and TRBJ2-3; 9 bases fit TRBD1. Trimming at V came to 10 bases and at J to 5 bases, leaving 4 bases not matched to a gene. The CDR3 runs 12 residues. Germline assignment: CDR1 LNHDA and CDR2 SQIVND (reference sequence).